The clone carrying this TCR beta chain was recorded at least ten times. Its antigen is currently unknown. The data are from a study of neurological immune-mediated disorders. Study-wide results and caveats: No sharing of CDR3 amino acid sequences was observed among expanded clones across subjects, suggesting private repertoires in all groups. In HTLV-1-associated myelopathy, TCR clonal expansion was greatest, and in multiple sclerosis it was least, below healthy controls.

CD4+ or CD8+ T cells at a count of some 900,000 served as input for the sorted libraries. cDNA was made by 5'RACE with 10-nucleotide random UMIs. TCRdb passed the 5' RACE reads through MiXCR, listing each CDR3 protein once. This table has 14,000 or so distinct CDR3 sequences, 13% appearing once. V gave up 2 bases and J gave up 3 bases; unmatched junction bases: 4. CDR1 and CDR2 from the germline V gene are SGHRS and YFSETQ. The CDR3 length is 14 residues. The gene calls are TRBV5-1 and TRBJ2-7; 8 nucleotides line up with TRBD2. Input material: CD8+ T cells from blood. The sequence was collected from a female donor with HTLV-1-associated myelopathy (HAM/TSP). CDR3 DNA: TGCGCCAGCAGCTTCGGTAGCGGGATCTACGAGCAGTACTTC. Protein sequence: CASSFGSGIYEQYF.